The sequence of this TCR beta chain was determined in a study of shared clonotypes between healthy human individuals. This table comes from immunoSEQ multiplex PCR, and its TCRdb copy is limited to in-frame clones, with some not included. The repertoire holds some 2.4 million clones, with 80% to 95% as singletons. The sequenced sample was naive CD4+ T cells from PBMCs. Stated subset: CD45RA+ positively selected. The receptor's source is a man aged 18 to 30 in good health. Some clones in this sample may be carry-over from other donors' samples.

The CDR3 DNA sequence: TGTGCCAGCAGACCTTGGGACAGGGTGGGCACTGAAGCTTTCTTT. The encoded protein is CASRPWDRVGTEAFF. The chain links TRBV28 to TRBJ1-1; 9 bases map to TRBD1. In germline, CDR1 is MDHEN, CDR2 SYDVKM. The CDR3 runs 15 residues. The J segment lost 4 bases and the V segment lost 6 bases, leaving 9 bases of the junction unmatched. The full variable domain, rest sourced from reference TRBV28 and TRBJ1-1, is DVKVTQSSRYLVKRTGEKVFLECVQDMDHENMFWYRQDPGLGLRLIYFSYDVKMKEKGDIPEGYSVSREKKERFSLILESASTNQTSMYLCASRPWDRVGTEAFFGQGTRLTVV.